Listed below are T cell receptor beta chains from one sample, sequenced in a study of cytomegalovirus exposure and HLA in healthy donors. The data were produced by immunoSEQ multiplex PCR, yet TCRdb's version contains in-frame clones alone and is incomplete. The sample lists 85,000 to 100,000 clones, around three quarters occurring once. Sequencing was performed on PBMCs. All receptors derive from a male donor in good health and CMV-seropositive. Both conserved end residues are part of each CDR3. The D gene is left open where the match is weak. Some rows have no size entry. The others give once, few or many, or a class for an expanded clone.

DNA: TGCGCCAGCAGCTTGTCCCAGGGGGTTGGGACCCAGTACTTC
CDR3: CASSLSQGVGTQYF
size: few
V: TRBV5-1
D: TRBD1
J: TRBJ2-5

DNA: TGCGCCAGCAGCTTGACAGGGTATAGCTATGGCTACACCTTC
CDR3: CASSLTGYSYGYTF
size: NA
V: TRBV5-1
D: NA
J: TRBJ1-2

DNA: TGCAGCACGGGGACCGGGACAGGGGGCCAAGAGACCCAGTACTTC
CDR3: CSTGTGTGGQETQYF
size: once
V: TRBV29-1
D: TRBD1
J: TRBJ2-5

DNA: TGTGCCAGCAGTCTACAGTCAATCTCCTACAATGAGCAGTTCTTC
CDR3: CASSLQSISYNEQFF
size: NA
V: TRBV6-5
D: NA
J: TRBJ2-1

DNA: TGTGCCAGCAGCCCCCGACAGGGGTTGAACACTGAAGCTTTCTTT
CDR3: CASSPRQGLNTEAFF
size: few
V: TRBV11-1
D: TRBD1
J: TRBJ1-1

DNA: TGTGCCAGCAGTTTGAACAGGGGTGAAGCTTTCTTT
CDR3: CASSLNRGEAFF
size: few
V: TRBV6-5
D: TRBD1
J: TRBJ1-1

DNA: TGTGCCTGGAGTGTACCAGGGGTGGTCCACGAGCAGTACTTC
CDR3: CAWSVPGVVHEQYF
size: few
V: TRBV30
D: NA
J: TRBJ2-7

DNA: TGTGCCAGCAGCCCATCGAAGGGGGTCGGTCAGCCCCAGCATTTT
CDR3: CASSPSKGVGQPQHF
size: NA
V: TRBV6-5
D: NA
J: TRBJ1-5

DNA: TGTGCCTGGAGCGGAGGGCAGGGTGGATGGGCTAATTCACCCCTCCACTTT
CDR3: CAWSGGQGGWANSPLHF
size: NA
V: TRBV30
D: NA
J: TRBJ1-6

DNA: TGTGCCAGTAGAGGACAGGGTCCGAAAGCTTTCTTT
CDR3: CASRGQGPKAFF
size: NA
V: TRBV19
D: TRBD1
J: TRBJ1-1

DNA: TGTGCCAGCAGTTCGACAGGGGTGGGGAACTATGGCTACACCTTC
CDR3: CASSSTGVGNYGYTF
size: NA
V: TRBV27
D: TRBD1
J: TRBJ1-2

DNA: TGTGCCAGCAGTGGACAGGGGGCTGGGGACACTGAAGCTTTCTTT
CDR3: CASSGQGAGDTEAFF
size: NA
V: TRBV6-5
D: TRBD1
J: TRBJ1-1

DNA: TGTGCCTGGATCCGGGGATATGGCAAAGACTATGGCTACACCTTC
CDR3: CAWIRGYGKDYGYTF
size: NA
V: TRBV30
D: NA
J: TRBJ1-2

DNA: TGTGCCACCAGCAGAGCCAGACAAAAGCAGTACTTC
CDR3: CATSRARQKQYF
size: NA
V: TRBV15
D: NA
J: TRBJ2-7

DNA: TGTGCCAGCAGTTGGGGAGGAACCACTTCTGAAGCTTTCTTT
CDR3: CASSWGGTTSEAFF
size: NA
V: TRBV27
D: NA
J: TRBJ1-1

DNA: TGTGCCAGCAGCTCTAAGTCAATAGATACGCAGTATTTT
CDR3: CASSSKSIDTQYF
size: NA
V: TRBV7-6
D: NA
J: TRBJ2-3

DNA: TGTGCCTGGACTCGGGACAGTTCCTATGGCTACACCTTC
CDR3: CAWTRDSSYGYTF
size: NA
V: TRBV30
D: TRBD1
J: TRBJ1-2

DNA: TGTGCCAGCAGTGATAGACAGATCTATGGCTACACCTTC
CDR3: CASSDRQIYGYTF
size: NA
V: TRBV2
D: NA
J: TRBJ1-2

DNA: TGTGCCAGCAGCTCGGACAGGGCTGTCGAGCAGTACTTC
CDR3: CASSSDRAVEQYF
size: NA
V: TRBV6-6
D: TRBD1
J: TRBJ2-7

DNA: TGTGCCAGCAGGGACAGCGGGGGGGCCAGAGATACGCAGTATTTT
CDR3: CASRDSGGARDTQYF
size: once
V: TRBV25-1
D: TRBD2
J: TRBJ2-3